A selection of T cell receptor beta chains follows, all from one sample in a study of T cell repertoires in cytomegalovirus infection. In TCRdb, the reads were re-called with MiXCR into one record per CDR3 protein. Among roughly 500,000 distinct CDR3 sequences listed, about 10% were seen once. Sequenced sample: PBMCs. These receptors came from a human donor in good health (CMV status not recorded). Some clones in this sample may be carry-over from other donors' samples. The conserved cysteine and the conserved F or W are not part of the CDR3 here. For some rows the clone size is stated as once, few or many, or as a class when expanded; others skip it.

TRBV10-3	many	TRBJ2-2	AISDLLGDPTGELF
TRBV11-1	many	TRBJ2-7	ASGTGLDTYEQY
TRBV3-1	few	TRBJ2-1	ASSQSLAGTNEQF
TRBV3-1	few	TRBJ2-5	ASSQPGQGKETQY
TRBV2	.	TRBJ2-5	ASSEQTETQY
TRBV15	many	TRBJ2-1	ATSRDSGSNHEQF
TRBV28	many	TRBJ2-7	ASRQELYEQY
TRBV7-2	many	TRBJ2-3	ASSLPPGQRAQY
TRBV7-2	many	TRBJ1-2	ASSPELRDGYT
TRBV6-5	many	TRBJ1-5	ASSYGQGRQPQH
TRBV27	many	TRBJ1-6	ASSLSATTTLH
TRBV7-2	many	TRBJ2-2	ASSLYGLGNTGELF
TRBV12-3/TRBV12-4	many	TRBJ1-1	ASSSPARFGQGEAF
TRBV25-1	many	TRBJ2-5	ASRGYQETQY
TRBV3-1	many	TRBJ1-1	ASSQDPGDAF
TRBV6-5	.	TRBJ1-3	ASSYSASRQGNTIY
TRBV10-2	.	TRBJ2-5	ASKREETQY
TRBV6-8	.	TRBJ1-6	ACSAPWTAYNSPLH
TRBV27	once	TRBJ1-2	ASSPRISPSYYGYT
TRBV2	many	TRBJ2-1	ASSEVGLGGGYNEQF
TRBV6-5	few	TRBJ2-5	ASSSLLAGLQETQY
TRBV4-2	.	TRBJ2-5	ASSQDGTGGRETQY
TRBV10-3	many	TRBJ2-7	AISETSHEQY
TRBV6-2/TRBV6-3	many	TRBJ1-6	ASSNNKLPGQGTSPLH
TRBV5-1	many	TRBJ1-1	ASSLEQGDLASVDTEAF
TRBV19	many	TRBJ1-1	ASTPGRIGKSGTEAF
TRBV5-1	many	TRBJ1-2	ASSLDGQATPNYGYT
TRBV6-5	.	TRBJ1-1	ASSSPGSEAF
TRBV15	few	TRBJ1-5	ATSRGGPGGVQPQH
TRBV5-4	once	TRBJ2-7	ASITKSPPVEQY
TRBV7-9	many	TRBJ1-1	ASSLAGAASEAF
TRBV5-1	many	TRBJ2-3	ASSLDSGSIEDTQY
TRBV20-1	.	TRBJ1-1	SARDSGGLGEAF
TRBV11-2	many	TRBJ2-3	ASSLEAGSTRY
TRBV2	.	TRBJ2-3	VYGYGLGDTKY
TRBV5-1	few	TRBJ2-2	ASTAIVPGELF